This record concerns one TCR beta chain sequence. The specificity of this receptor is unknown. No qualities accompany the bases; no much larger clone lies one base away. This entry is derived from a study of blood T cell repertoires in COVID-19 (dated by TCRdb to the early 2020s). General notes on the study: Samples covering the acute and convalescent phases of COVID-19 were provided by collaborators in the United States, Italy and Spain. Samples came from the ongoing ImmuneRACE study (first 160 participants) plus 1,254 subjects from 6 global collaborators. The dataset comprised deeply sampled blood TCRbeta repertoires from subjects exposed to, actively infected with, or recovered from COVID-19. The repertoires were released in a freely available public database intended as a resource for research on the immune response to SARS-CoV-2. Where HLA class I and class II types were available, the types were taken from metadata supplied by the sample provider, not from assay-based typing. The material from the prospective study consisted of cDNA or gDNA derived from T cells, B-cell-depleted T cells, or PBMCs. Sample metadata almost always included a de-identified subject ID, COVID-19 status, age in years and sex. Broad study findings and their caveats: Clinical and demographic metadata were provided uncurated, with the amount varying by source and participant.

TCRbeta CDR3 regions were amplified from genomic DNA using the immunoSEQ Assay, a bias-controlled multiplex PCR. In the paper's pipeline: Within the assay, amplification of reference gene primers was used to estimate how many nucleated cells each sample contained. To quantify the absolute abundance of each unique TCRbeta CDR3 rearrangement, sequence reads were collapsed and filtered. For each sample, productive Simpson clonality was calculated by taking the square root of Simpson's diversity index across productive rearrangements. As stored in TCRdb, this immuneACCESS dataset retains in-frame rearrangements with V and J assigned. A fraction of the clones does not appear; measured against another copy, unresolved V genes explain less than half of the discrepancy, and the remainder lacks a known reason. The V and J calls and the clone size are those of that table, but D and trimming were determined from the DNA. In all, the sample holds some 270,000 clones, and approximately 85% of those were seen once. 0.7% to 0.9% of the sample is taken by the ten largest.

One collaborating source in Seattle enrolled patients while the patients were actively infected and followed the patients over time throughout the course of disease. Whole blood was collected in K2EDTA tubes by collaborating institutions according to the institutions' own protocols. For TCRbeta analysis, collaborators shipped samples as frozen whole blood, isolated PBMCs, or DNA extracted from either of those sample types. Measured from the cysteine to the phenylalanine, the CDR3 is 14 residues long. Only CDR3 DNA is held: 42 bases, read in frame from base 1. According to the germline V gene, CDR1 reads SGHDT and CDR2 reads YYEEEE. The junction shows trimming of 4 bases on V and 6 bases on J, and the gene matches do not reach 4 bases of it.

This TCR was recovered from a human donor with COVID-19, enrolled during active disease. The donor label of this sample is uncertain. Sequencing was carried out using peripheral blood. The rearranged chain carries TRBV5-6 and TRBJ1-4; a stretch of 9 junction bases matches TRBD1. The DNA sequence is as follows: TGTGCCAGCAGCGACGGGACAGGGTATGAAAAACTGTTTTTT. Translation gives CASSDGTGYEKLFF.